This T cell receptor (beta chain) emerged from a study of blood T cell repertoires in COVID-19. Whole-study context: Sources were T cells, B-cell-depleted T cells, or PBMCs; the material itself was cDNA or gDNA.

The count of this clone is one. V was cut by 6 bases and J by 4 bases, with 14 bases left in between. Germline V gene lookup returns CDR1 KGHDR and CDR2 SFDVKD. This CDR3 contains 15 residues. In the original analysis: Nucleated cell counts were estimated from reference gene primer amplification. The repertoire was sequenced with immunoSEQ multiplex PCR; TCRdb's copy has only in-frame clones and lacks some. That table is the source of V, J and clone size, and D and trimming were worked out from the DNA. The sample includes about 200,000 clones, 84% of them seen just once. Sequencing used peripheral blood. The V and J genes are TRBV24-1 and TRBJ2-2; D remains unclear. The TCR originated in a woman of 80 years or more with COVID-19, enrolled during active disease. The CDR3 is CATSPSPRSTGELFF. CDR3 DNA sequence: TGTGCCACCAGTCCCTCCCCGCGGAGCACCGGGGAGCTGTTTTTT.